Below are 5 T cell receptor beta chains sequenced from a single sample in a study of human T cells and chemical hapten exposure. Time point defined: pre-sensitization, week 0. Treatment meaning: therapeutic diphenylcyclopropenone sensitization with weekly scalp DPC. TCRdb called the RACE reads again in MiXCR, with one record for every CDR3 protein. Found here are roughly 90,000 distinct CDR3 sequences, 8% to 10% of them singletons; the top ten hold roughly 3.5%. Sequences were derived from whole blood, sampled in connection with sensitization to the hapten diphenylcyclopropenone (DPC). All receptors come from a woman between 40 and 50 years old with alopecia areata. Some clones in this sample may be carry-over from other donors' samples.

This clonotype was seen repeatedly, ten times or more. This chain connects TRBV6-2 or TRBV6-3 to TRBJ2-7, with D uncertain. Germline CDR1 is MNHEY and CDR2 is SVGEGT. This CDR3 spans 14 amino acids. V was pared by 0 bases and J by 1 base, with 7 bases between. The CDR3 nucleotides read TGTGCCAGCAGTTACTCGATCAGGTCCTACGAGCAGTACTTC. Translated, it gives CASSYSIRSYEQYF.

This clonotype appeared a few times. The chain carries TRBV7-9 and TRBJ2-3; D is tentatively TRBD1 or TRBD2 (5 bases each). The length of the CDR3 is 15 residues. V was shortened by 6 bases and J by 0 bases, with 13 bases between the two germline ends. From germline, CDR1 is SEHNR and CDR2 FQNEAQ (reference sequence). This CDR3 reads CASSWGRDSTDTQYF. As DNA, the CDR3 is TGTGCCAGCAGTTGGGGACGGGACAGCACAGATACGCAGTATTTT. The complete variable domain, with remaining parts taken from reference TRBV7-9 and TRBJ2-3, reads DTGVSQNPRHKITKRGQNVTFRCDPISEHNRLYWYRQTLGQGPEFLTYFQNEAQLEKSRLLSDRFSAERPKGSFSTLEIQRTEQGDSAMYLCASSWGRDSTDTQYFGPGTRLTVL.

This clonotype was seen ten or more times. V is TRBV3-1 and J is TRBJ1-5; a weak D match, TRBD1 (6 bases). The CDR3 totals 15 residues. V was trimmed by 3 bases and J by 1 base, leaving 10 bases between them. CDR1 and CDR2 (germline): LGHDT, YNNKEL (reference sequence). The DNA for the CDR3 is TGTGCCAGCAGCCAGAGTACAGGGAGCAATCAGCCCCAGCATTTT. Translation: CASSQSTGSNQPQHF.

This clonotype has ten or more counts. The conserved closing phenylalanine or tryptophan is absent in this CDR3, likely reflecting a read error. The limits of the CDR3 on the DNA are not certain, so only TCRdb's listed CDR3 is given. The chain employs TRBV27 and TRBJ2-2; the tabulated D call, TRBD1, remains unverified against the DNA. The CDR3 is 9 residues long, counting both termini. Germline loops: CDR1 MNHEY, CDR2 SMNVEV (reference sequence). CDR3 sequence reads: CAREIQGKG.

The rearrangement uses TRBV7-2 and TRBJ1-2, with D possibly TRBD1 on 6 matching bases. This CDR3 is 15 amino acids long. The V gene's germline CDR1 is SGHTA and CDR2 FQGNSA. V was clipped by 6 bases and J by 0 bases, with 14 bases between them. CDR3 in DNA: TGTGCCAGCAGTCCGTGGGGGGGCGCTAACTATGGCTACACCTTC. The encoded protein is CASSPWGGANYGYTF.